The 26 T cell receptor beta chains given below trace back to one sample, sequenced in a study of neurological immune-mediated disorders. One entry per CDR3 protein, called by TCRdb with MiXCR from the 5' RACE reads. In the table there are around 69,000 distinct CDR3 sequences, 3% to 4% of which are singletons. The sample consisted of PBMCs. All receptors come from a man aged 35-49 years with multiple sclerosis.

This clonotype was counted ten times or more. The chain employs TRBV3-1 and TRBJ1-6; D is unresolved. V dropped 4 bases and J dropped 10 bases, with 8 bases sitting between them. CDR3 length equals 12 residues. Looked up from germline, CDR1 is LGHDT and CDR2 is YNNKEL (reference sequence). The CDR3: CASSPEGSPLHF. The CDR3 coding sequence is TGTGCCAGCAGCCCAGAAGGATCACCCCTCCACTTT.

This clonotype showed up many times. This chain's CDR3 is CASSLGQDRHEQYF. CDR3 coding DNA: TGCGCCAGCAGCTTGGGACAAGACCGCCACGAGCAGTACTTC. The genes are TRBV5-1 and TRBJ2-7; no definite D call. The germline V gene has CDR1 SGHRS and CDR2 YFSETQ. CDR3 length equals 14 residues. Trimming removed 0 bases at V and 5 bases at J, with 12 bases between.

At least ten counts were recorded for this clonotype. The CDR3 loop reads CASSPGHGTNIQYF. In DNA form, the CDR3 reads TGCGCCAGCAGCCCCGGACACGGGACAAACATTCAGTACTTC. This rearrangement joins TRBV5-1 to TRBJ2-4; D is tentatively TRBD1 or TRBD2 (5 bases each). The CDR3 consists of 14 residues. CDR1 and CDR2 from the germline V gene are SGHRS and YFSETQ. The V end lost 4 bases, the J end lost 6 bases, and 14 bases lay between the germline ends.

There are many counts of this clonotype. The V and J genes are TRBV6-1 and TRBJ1-2, with D unclear. The CDR3 totals 14 residues. The V end lost 1 base, the J end lost 4 bases, and 10 bases lay between the germline ends. In germline, CDR1 is MNHNS, CDR2 SASEGT. The DNA for the CDR3 is TGTGCCAGCAGTGAAGACACGTGGAGCTATGGCTACACCTTC. Translating it yields CASSEDTWSYGYTF.

This clonotype has a count of ten or more. V and J are TRBV10-3 and TRBJ1-3; no clear D. The CDR3 loop spans 16 amino acids. Deletions cut 3 bases from V and 0 bases from J, with 12 bases between. Germline CDR1 ENHRY, CDR2 SYGVKD. In DNA, the CDR3 is TGTGCCATCAGTGACGTTGGCGGTAGCTCTGGAAACACCATATATTTT. Protein product: CAISDVGGSSGNTIYF.

This clonotype occurred many times. The chain couples TRBV7-2 to TRBJ2-1, with D hard to call. Trimming took off 2 bases at V and 6 bases at J, with 11 bases between the two ends. The CDR3 spans 14 residues. Looked up from germline, CDR1 is SGHTA and CDR2 is FQGNSA. The CDR3 region has the DNA TGTGCCAGCAGCTTAACTTCCGGGTTCAATGAGCAGTTCTTC. It is translated as CASSLTSGFNEQFF.

This clonotype was detected many times. This chain uses TRBV7-9 with TRBJ2-1, with no clear D. Germline V gives CDR1 SEHNR, CDR2 FQNEAQ (reference sequence). Trimming took off 1 base at V and 4 bases at J, with 8 bases between the two ends. This CDR3 comprises 14 residues. CDR3 loop: CASSLDVGYNEQFF. CDR3 bases: TGTGCCAGCAGCTTAGACGTCGGGTACAATGAGCAGTTCTTC.

This clonotype occurred many times. This sequence joins TRBV10-1 and TRBJ2-4; 7 nucleotides line up with TRBD1. V lost 7 bases to trimming and J lost 0 bases; unmatched junction nucleotides: 9. The CDR3 covers 16 residues. Per the germline V gene, CDR1 is WNHNN and CDR2 is SYGVQD (reference sequence). The CDR3, as DNA: TGCGCCAGCAAGGGGGCTTCACTCCTAGCCAAAAACATTCAGTACTTC. This encodes CASKGASLLAKNIQYF.

Ten or more counts support this clonotype. V is TRBV6-5 and J is TRBJ2-1; the match to TRBD1 covers 8 bases. This CDR3 is built from 14 residues. The ends lost 4 bases at V and 10 bases at J; junction bases unmatched: 9. Germline V lookup: CDR1 MNHEY, CDR2 SVGAGI. The CDR3 sequence: CASSSGQGPGEQFF. CDR3 coding DNA: TGTGCCAGCAGTTCCGGACAGGGACCGGGGGAGCAGTTCTTC.

Details on this clonotype: Given a much more abundant clone one base away, this may be a read error. The chain has TRBV10-1 and TRBJ2-5; no firm D call. CDR3 length equals 11 residues. The germline gives CDR1 WNHNN, CDR2 SYGVQD (reference sequence). The CDR3 sequence: CATGNGENQYF. The DNA of the CDR3 is TGCGCCACTGGGAACGGCGAGAACCAGTACTTC.

This clonotype was observed at least ten times. The V and J genes are TRBV20-1 and TRBJ1-1; the D is unclear. V was clipped by 1 base and J by 1 base, with 7 bases between them. CDR1 and CDR2 (germline): DFQATT, SNEGSKA (reference sequence). The CDR3 loop spans 13 amino acids. The CDR3 reads CSARAWGNTEAFF. For the CDR3, the DNA is TGCAGTGCTAGAGCGTGGGGGAACACTGAAGCTTTCTTT.

This clonotype has ten or more counts. V usage is TRBV7-9 and J usage is TRBJ1-4; the D gene is possibly TRBD1 (5 bases). Germline-derived CDR1 and CDR2 are SEHNR and FQNEAQ (reference sequence). The CDR3 runs 15 residues. V lost 6 bases and J 4 bases, leaving 15 bases between the germline ends. Written as DNA, the CDR3 is TGTGCCAGCAGGGGCGGACACGCACGTAATGAAAAACTGTTTTTT. Its protein product is CASRGGHARNEKLFF.

The sample holds many counts of this clonotype. This chain joins TRBV29-1 and TRBJ2-7, with D unresolved. The germline gives CDR1 SQVTM, CDR2 ANQGSEA. This CDR3 has 12 residues. V gave up 2 bases and J gave up 6 bases, with 11 bases separating them. CDR3 DNA sequence: TGCAGCGTTGAATCCGGACGAGGCGAGCAGTACTTC. It is translated as CSVESGRGEQYF.

This clonotype was seen at least ten times. This chain links TRBV7-9 with TRBJ1-1; D gene unclear. Germline V lookup: CDR1 SEHNR, CDR2 FQNEAQ (reference sequence). Trimming took 1 base from V and 4 from J, leaving 13 bases between them. CDR3 length equals 15 residues. The CDR3, as DNA: TGTGCCAGCAGCTTAGATGAGGGTTTGGTCACTGAAGCTTTCTTT. This encodes CASSLDEGLVTEAFF.

This clonotype has at least ten counts. The rearrangement joins TRBV20-1 to TRBJ2-1; 10 bases are a match to TRBD2. V dropped 2 bases and J dropped 5; count of bases not matched to a gene: 6. The CDR3 contains 15 residues. From germline, CDR1 is DFQATT and CDR2 SNEGSKA (reference sequence). CDR3 protein: CSARKLAGSNNEQFF. CDR3 bases: TGCAGTGCTAGAAAACTAGCGGGATCCAACAATGAGCAGTTCTTC.

This clonotype has a count of ten or more. The chain has TRBV12-3 or TRBV12-4 and TRBJ2-2; D possibly corresponds to TRBD1 (5 bases). V lost 5 bases to trimming and J lost 1 base, with 17 bases between them. The CDR3 covers 17 residues. The CDR3 DNA follows: TGTGCCAGCAGTCCCCGTTTTGGTCAGGGGAACACCGGGGAGCTGTTTTTT. It translates to CASSPRFGQGNTGELFF.

There are a few counts of this clonotype. A read error is possible here, since a much larger clone lies one base away. V is TRBV7-7 and J is TRBJ1-1; D unclear. V lost 5 bases and J 0 bases, leaving 7 bases between the germline ends. Germline values: CDR1 SSHAT, CDR2 FNYEAQ (reference sequence). The CDR3 loop spans 13 amino acids. Written as DNA, the CDR3 is TGTGCCAGCAGCCGAAAAATGAACACTGAAGCTTTCTTT. Translating it yields CASSRKMNTEAFF.

This clonotype was seen many times. This sequence joins TRBV6-5 and TRBJ2-2; D ambiguous. V was trimmed by 0 bases and J by 3 bases, leaving 5 bases between them. CDR1 and CDR2 (germline): MNHEY, SVGAGI. There are 14 residues in the CDR3. The CDR3 region has the DNA TGTGCCAGCAGTTACTCGTGGGACACCGGGGAGCTGTTTTTT. Translating gives CASSYSWDTGELFF.

This clonotype was detected ten times or more. V usage is TRBV19 and J usage is TRBJ2-6; D gene unclear. The germline V and J ends were trimmed by 4 bases and 0 bases, with 22 bases remaining between them. The CDR3 covers 20 residues. CDR1 LNHDA and CDR2 SQIVND come from the germline V gene (reference sequence). The CDR3 sequence is CASSTQWVSTFLSGANVLTF. In nucleotides, the CDR3 is TGTGCCAGTAGTACCCAGTGGGTATCGACTTTTCTCTCTGGGGCCAACGTCCTGACTTTC.

This clonotype was counted many times. CDR3 protein: CASSAGTLGNIQYF. The CDR3 DNA follows: TGTGCCAGCAGCGCAGGGACCCTAGGAAACATTCAGTACTTC. The chain recombines TRBV11-1 with TRBJ2-4, with D perhaps matching TRBD1 or TRBD2 (5 bases each). This CDR3 is 14 amino acids long. Germline assignment: CDR1 SGHAT and CDR2 FQDESV (reference sequence). Between the trimmed V and J ends, which lost 5 bases and 6 bases, there was a span of 14 bases.

In its sample, this clonotype was seen many times. The V and J genes are TRBV20-1 and TRBJ2-5; 10 nucleotides line up with TRBD2. Germline V lookup: CDR1 DFQATT, CDR2 SNEGSKA (reference sequence). Trimming at V came to 2 bases and at J to 2 bases, leaving 5 bases not matched to a gene. The CDR3 runs 15 residues. As DNA, the CDR3 is TGCAGTGCTAGACCCCTAGCGGGGGATCAAGAGACCCAGTACTTC. It codes for CSARPLAGDQETQYF.

This clonotype was seen a few times. This may be a read error, as it is one base from a much larger clone. This sequence joins TRBV12-3 or TRBV12-4 and TRBJ2-6, with a tentative D call TRBD2 (7 bases). The CDR3 loop spans 13 amino acids. CDR3 DNA sequence: TGTGCCAGCAGTCGTGGGGGGGCCAAAGTCCTGACTTTC. This codes for CASSRGGAKVLTF.

This clonotype was recorded at least ten times. The rearrangement joins TRBV20-1 to TRBJ1-4; D not resolved. In germline, CDR1 is DFQATT, CDR2 SNEGSKA (reference sequence). The CDR3 spans 11 residues. V lost 6 bases to trimming and J lost 10 bases, with 12 bases between them. The CDR3 coding sequence is TGCAGTGCATACGGGCACGGAAAACTGTTTTTT. Translation gives CSAYGHGKLFF.

This clonotype was observed many times. The gene calls are TRBV20-1 and TRBJ2-5; D perhaps matches TRBD1 (5 bases). In germline, CDR1 is DFQATT, CDR2 SNEGSKA (reference sequence). The CDR3 is made up of 10 amino acids. The CDR3 nucleotides are TGCAGCTTGGGGCGAGAGACCCAGTACTTC. Amino acid sequence: CSLGRETQYF.

This rearrangement joins TRBV2 to TRBJ1-4; unclear D gene. CDR1 is SNHLY and CDR2 is FYNNEI in the germline V gene. Trimming cost V 8 bases and J 0 bases, with 13 bases left between them. This CDR3 is built from 15 residues. CDR3 DNA sequence: TGTGCCAGCGCTAGACAATCAACAACTAATGAAAAACTGTTTTTT. Its protein is CASARQSTTNEKLFF.

This clonotype was recorded at least ten times. The genes are TRBV24-1 and TRBJ2-5; possible D gene TRBD1, 5 bases. V gave up 3 bases and J gave up 2 bases, with 9 bases separating them. Germline values: CDR1 KGHDR, CDR2 SFDVKD. This CDR3 is 14 amino acids long. CDR3 residues: CATSDPTEQETQYF. CDR3 in DNA: TGTGCCACCAGTGATCCGACAGAGCAAGAGACCCAGTACTTC.